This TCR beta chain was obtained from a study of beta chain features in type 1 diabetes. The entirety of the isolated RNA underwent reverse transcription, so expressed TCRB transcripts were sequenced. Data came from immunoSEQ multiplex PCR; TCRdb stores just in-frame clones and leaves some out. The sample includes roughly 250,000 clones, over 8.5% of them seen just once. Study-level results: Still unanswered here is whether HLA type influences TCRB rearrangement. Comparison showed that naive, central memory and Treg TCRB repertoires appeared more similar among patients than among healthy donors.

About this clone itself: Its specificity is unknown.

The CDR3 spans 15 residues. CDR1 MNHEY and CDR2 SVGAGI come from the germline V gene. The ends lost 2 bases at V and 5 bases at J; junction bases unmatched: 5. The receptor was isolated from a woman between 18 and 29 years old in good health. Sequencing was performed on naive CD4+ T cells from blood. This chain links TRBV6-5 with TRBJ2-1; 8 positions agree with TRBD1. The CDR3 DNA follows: TGTGCCAGCAGTTACGGCCAGGGGGCACACAATGAGCAGTTCTTC. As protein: CASSYGQGAHNEQFF.